Shown below are 9 T cell receptor beta chains from a single sample sequenced in a study of a mutant IDH1 vaccine in newly diagnosed glioma. Assay: immunoSEQ multiplex PCR; the TCRdb copy retains only in-frame clones and omits some. The sample contains 30,000 to 40,000 clones, roughly 92% of which appear only once. Time point indicated: baseline, week 1 (first vaccination visit). Treatment reported: pre-vaccination baseline after standard-of-care therapy. Sequenced material: PBMCs, taken from a glioma patient treated with radiotherapy, temozolomide or both. The receptors here all came from a man aged 18 to 30 with glioma.

The rearrangement uses TRBV19 and TRBJ1-2, with D possibly being TRBD1 (5 bases). Trimming removed 5 bases at V and 6 bases at J, with 13 bases between. CDR3 size: 13 residues. Per germline, CDR1 LNHDA and CDR2 SQIVND (reference sequence). The CDR3 sequence is CASSPFLGDGYTF. DNA of the CDR3: TGTGCCAGTAGTCCCTTTTTGGGGGATGGCTACACCTTC.

V is TRBV7-9 and J is TRBJ2-1; 13 nucleotides match TRBD2. The germline V gene has CDR1 SEHNR and CDR2 FQNEAQ (reference sequence). There are 17 residues in the CDR3. J was trimmed by 9 bases and V by 4 bases; bases with no gene match: 12. CDR3 loop: CASSSHLGLAGSSEQFF. In nucleotides, the CDR3 is TGTGCCAGCAGCTCACACTTGGGACTAGCGGGATCTAGTGAGCAGTTCTTC.

The V call is TRBV7-9, the J call TRBJ2-3; weak D call: TRBD1 (6 bases). The CDR3 runs 14 residues. Trimming removed 3 bases at V and 4 bases at J, with 11 bases between. Germline V gene data show CDR1 as SEHNR and CDR2 as FQNEAQ (reference sequence). In DNA, the CDR3 is TGTGCCAGCAGCTTTGAAGGGGGTTCAGATACGCAGTATTTT. This translates into CASSFEGGSDTQYF.

This clone was counted once. The chain joins TRBV6-5 to TRBJ1-1; perhaps TRBD1 as D (5 bases). CDR1 is MNHEY and CDR2 is SVGAGI in the germline V gene. There are 14 residues in the CDR3. Trimming removed 4 bases at V and 0 bases at J, with 9 bases between. The CDR3 coding sequence is TGTGCCAGCAGTTTCGGGACGGTGAACACTGAAGCTTTCTTT. This translates into CASSFGTVNTEAFF.

The J gene is TRBJ2-3, the V gene TRBV6-6; 7 positions agree with TRBD2. The CDR3 contains 15 residues. The V gene's germline CDR1 is MNHNY and CDR2 SVGAGI (reference sequence). The V gene end was trimmed by 6 bases and the J gene end by 1 base; junction bases not matched to a gene: 7. In DNA, the CDR3 is TGTGCCAGCAGGATCCGGGACTATGGCACAGATACGCAGTATTTT. Its translation: CASRIRDYGTDTQYF.

This sequence joins TRBV7-9 and TRBJ1-5; D gene ambiguous. Germline V gives CDR1 SEHNR, CDR2 FQNEAQ (reference sequence). The CDR3 runs to 13 residues. The ends were cut back, 5 bases at V and 4 bases at J, with 9 bases in the middle. As DNA, the CDR3 is TGTGCCAGCAGCCCTCTTGGTAATCAGCCCCAGCATTTT. Amino acid sequence: CASSPLGNQPQHF.

This clone was seen a single time. This chain uses TRBV6-1 with TRBJ1-1; D remains ambiguous. V lost 2 bases and J 3 bases, leaving 10 bases between the germline ends. Germline CDR1 is MNHNS and CDR2 is SASEGT. This CDR3 region has 14 residues. CDR3 amino acids: CASSEYVGDTEAFF. The CDR3 DNA reads TGTGCCAGCAGTGAATACGTTGGGGACACTGAAGCTTTCTTT.

The chain employs TRBV29-1 and TRBJ2-2, with TRBD2 as a possible D gene (6 bases). Per the germline V gene, CDR1 is SQVTM and CDR2 is ANQGSEA. This CDR3 has 14 amino acids. Deletions cut 4 bases from V and 3 bases from J, with 12 bases between. CDR3 sequence: CSVVVGGYTGELFF. DNA for the CDR3: TGCAGCGTTGTCGTAGGAGGGTACACCGGGGAGCTGTTTTTT.

The gene calls are TRBV10-3 and TRBJ2-7; maybe TRBD1 (6 bases). This CDR3 is 15 amino acids long. Trimming cost V 3 bases and J 1 base, with 13 bases left between them. The germline gives CDR1 ENHRY, CDR2 SYGVKD. CDR3 sequence: CAISEATGVSYEQYF. CDR3 nucleotides: TGTGCCATCAGTGAAGCGACAGGAGTATCCTACGAGCAGTACTTC.